These 17 T cell receptor beta chains came from one sample sequenced in a study of cytomegalovirus exposure and HLA in healthy donors. The PCR was carried out with 60 Vbeta primers and 13 Jbeta primers. Here immunoSEQ multiplex PCR was the method, and the copy in TCRdb shows in-frame clones only, minus some. The sample carries 50,000 to 60,000 clones, more than 60% recorded once. Sequencing input: PBMCs. The receptors were sampled from a woman aged 35 to 49 in good health and CMV-seropositive.

J is TRBJ2-3 and V is TRBV5-4; 8 nucleotides line up with TRBD2. This CDR3 comprises 13 residues. V trimming: 4 bases; J trimming: 7 bases; junction bases outside the gene matches: 5. CDR1 and CDR2 (germline): SGHNT, YYREEE (reference sequence). The DNA of the CDR3 is TGTGCCAGCAGCCGGGGGGGGTTTTATACGCAGTATTTT. This translates into CASSRGGFYTQYF.

The CDR3 spells CASSESGRATDTQYF. The CDR3 DNA sequence: TGTGCCAGCAGCGAAAGCGGCCGAGCCACAGATACGCAGTATTTT. The V call is TRBV9, the J call TRBJ2-3; D perhaps matches TRBD2 (5 bases). Germline V gene lookup returns CDR1 SGDLS and CDR2 YYNGEE. This CDR3 region has 15 residues. Trimming shortened V by 3 bases and J by 2 bases, and 13 bases separated the two germline ends. Using reference TRBV9 and TRBJ2-3 for the parts outside the CDR3, the full variable domain is DSGVTQTPKHLITATGQRVTLRCSPRSGDLSVYWYQQSLDQGLQFLIQYYNGEERAKGNILERFSAQQFPDLHSELNLSSLELGDSALYFCASSESGRATDTQYFGPGTRLTVL.

The chain links TRBV5-4 to TRBJ1-1; a weak D match, TRBD1 (6 bases). V lost 3 bases and J 5 bases, leaving 8 bases between the germline ends. There are 12 residues in the CDR3. Germline values: CDR1 SGHNT, CDR2 YYREEE (reference sequence). The CDR3 loop reads CASSSRGTEAFF. In DNA form, the CDR3 reads TGTGCCAGCAGCTCCAGGGGTACTGAAGCTTTCTTT. The whole variable domain, filled in from reference TRBV5-4 and TRBJ1-1, reads ETGVTQSPTHLIKTRGQQVTLRCSSQSGHNTVSWYQQALGQGPQFIFQYYREEENGRGNFPPRFSGLQFPNYSSELNVNALELDDSALYLCASSSRGTEAFFGQGTRLTVV.

J is TRBJ1-3 and V is TRBV9; tentative D call: TRBD1 (5 bases). V shed 0 bases and J shed 11 bases, with 9 bases lying between them. CDR3 length: 12 amino acids. Germline V gene sequence: CDR1 SGDLS, CDR2 YYNGEE. CDR3 DNA sequence: TGTGCCAGCAGCGTAGGGGAGGGACCCATATATTTT. Residues: CASSVGEGPIYF.

The V call is TRBV5-6, the J call TRBJ2-3; D gene unclear. The CDR3 consists of 14 residues. The germline V gene has CDR1 SGHDT and CDR2 YYEEEE. V lost 0 bases and J 6 bases, leaving 11 bases between the germline ends. As DNA, the CDR3 is TGTGCCAGCAGCTTGGTCTCTAGGCCCGATACGCAGTATTTT. The encoded protein is CASSLVSRPDTQYF.

This chain uses TRBV7-3 with TRBJ2-1; 7 nucleotides align to TRBD2. The CDR3 spans 14 residues. Trimming cost V 6 bases and J 4 bases; bases outside gene matches: 6. Germline V lookup: CDR1 SGHTA, CDR2 FQGTGA. The CDR3 DNA follows: TGTGCCAGCAGTCTCGGCGGGAGATACAATGAGCAGTTCTTC. It codes for CASSLGGRYNEQFF.

The chain combines TRBV27 with TRBJ2-7, with 10 nucleotides matching TRBD1. This CDR3 comprises 13 residues. CDR1 MNHEY and CDR2 SMNVEV come from the germline V gene (reference sequence). The V and J ends lost 4 bases and 3 bases, in that order; junction bases with no gene match: 0. CDR3 bases: TGTGCCAGCAGTTGGGACAGGGGCTACGAGCAGTACTTC. This sequence encodes CASSWDRGYEQYF.

This rearrangement joins TRBV27 to TRBJ1-1; D is possibly TRBD1 (5 bases). Germline CDR1 MNHEY, CDR2 SMNVEV (reference sequence). The CDR3 spans 14 residues. V was pared by 6 bases and J by 3 bases, with 14 bases between. CDR3 bases: TGTGCCAGCAGGGGGGGGAGGGGCTACACTGAAGCTTTCTTT. Translated, it gives CASRGGRGYTEAFF.

The chain uses TRBV30 and TRBJ2-2; a possible D gene is TRBD2 (7 bases). Germline values: CDR1 GTSNPN, CDR2 SVGIG (reference sequence). The CDR3 length is 16 residues. V was shortened by 4 bases and J by 0 bases, with 15 bases between the two germline ends. The CDR3 region is CAWNTGGGPNTGELFF. CDR3 DNA sequence: TGTGCCTGGAATACTGGGGGGGGGCCGAACACCGGGGAGCTGTTTTTT.

The rearrangement links TRBV28 to TRBJ2-7; D gene ambiguous. The CDR3 covers 12 residues. Trimming took 5 bases from V and 7 from J, leaving 12 bases between them. Per germline, CDR1 MDHEN and CDR2 SYDVKM. In DNA, the CDR3 is TGTGCCAGCAGTGAATTACCCCAGGAGCAGTACTTC. Residues: CASSELPQEQYF.

This sequence joins TRBV4-2 and TRBJ2-3; D remains ambiguous. Trimming pared 4 bases from V and 1 base from J, leaving 15 bases between. CDR1 LGHNA and CDR2 YNFKEQ come from the germline V gene. This CDR3 spans 16 amino acids. CDR3 DNA sequence: TGTGCCAGCAGCCCCGCCGTCCCGGCGGGCACAGATACGCAGTATTTT. As protein: CASSPAVPAGTDTQYF.

This chain uses TRBV4-3 with TRBJ2-1; 8 bases map to TRBD2. This CDR3 contains 16 residues. Germline V gene data show CDR1 as LGHNA and CDR2 as YSLEER. V gave up 1 base and J gave up 7 bases; unmatched junction bases: 9. The CDR3 DNA sequence: TGCGCCAGCAGCCAAGGGGAGCGGGGGAAGGGAAATGAGCAGTTCTTC. Translating gives CASSQGERGKGNEQFF.

The rearrangement uses TRBV19 and TRBJ1-4, with D perhaps matching TRBD1 (6 bases). Trimming removed 6 bases from V and 1 base from J, with 12 bases in between. CDR3 length: 15 amino acids. Germline CDR1 reads LNHDA; CDR2 reads SQIVND (reference sequence). The CDR3 region is CASRSYRETNEKLFF. The CDR3 nucleotides read TGTGCCAGTAGAAGCTACAGGGAAACTAATGAAAAACTGTTTTTT.

The V call is TRBV5-6, the J call TRBJ1-2, with TRBD1 identical over 8 bases. V was clipped by 4 bases and J by 7 bases; unmatched bases: 6. The CDR3 has 13 residues. CDR1 is SGHDT, CDR2 YYEEEE, per germline. The CDR3 nucleotides are TGTGCCAGCAGCCTCGCAGGGGGCGGTGGCTACACCTTC. Its translation: CASSLAGGGGYTF.

This clone showed up just a few times. This rearrangement joins TRBV5-8 to TRBJ1-6; possible D gene TRBD1, 6 bases. The CDR3 length is 14 residues. Trimming removed 4 bases from V and 8 bases from J, with 13 bases in between. Germline lookup yields CDR1 SGHTS and CDR2 YDEGEE. In DNA, the CDR3 is TGTGCCAGCAGCCGGGGGGGCCGGGATTCACCCCTCCACTTT. Protein sequence: CASSRGGRDSPLHF.

V gene TRBV5-4 combines with J gene TRBJ1-6, with 8 bases that match TRBD1. CDR1 and CDR2 (germline): SGHNT, YYREEE (reference sequence). The CDR3 extends over 16 amino acids. V lost 3 bases to trimming and J lost 5 bases; unmatched junction nucleotides: 7. CDR3 protein: CASSSGPGQDNSPLHF. CDR3 DNA: TGTGCCAGCAGCTCGGGACCGGGACAGGATAATTCACCCCTCCACTTT.

The genes are TRBV7-9 and TRBJ2-3; D is possibly TRBD2 (5 bases). V was pared by 7 bases and J by 2 bases, with 13 bases between. Germline values: CDR1 SEHNR, CDR2 FQNEAQ (reference sequence). This CDR3 has 14 residues. The CDR3 protein is CASTHGVATDTQYF. The CDR3 nucleotides are TGTGCCAGCACCCACGGGGTTGCCACAGATACGCAGTATTTT. Combining the CDR3 with reference TRBV7-9 and TRBJ2-3 gives the whole variable domain DTGVSQNPRHKITKRGQNVTFRCDPISEHNRLYWYRQTLGQGPEFLTYFQNEAQLEKSRLLSDRFSAERPKGSFSTLEIQRTEQGDSAMYLCASTHGVATDTQYFGPGTRLTVL.